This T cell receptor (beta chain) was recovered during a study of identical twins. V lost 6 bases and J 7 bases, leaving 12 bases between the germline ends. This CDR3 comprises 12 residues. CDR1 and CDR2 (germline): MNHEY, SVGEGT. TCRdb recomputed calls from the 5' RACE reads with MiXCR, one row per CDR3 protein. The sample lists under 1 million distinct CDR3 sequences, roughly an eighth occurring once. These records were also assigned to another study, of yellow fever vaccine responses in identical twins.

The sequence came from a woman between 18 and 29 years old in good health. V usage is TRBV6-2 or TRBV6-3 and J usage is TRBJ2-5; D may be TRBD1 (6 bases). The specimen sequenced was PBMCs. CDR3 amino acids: CASRTGEGTQYF. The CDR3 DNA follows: TGTGCCAGCAGGACAGGCGAAGGGACCCAGTACTTC.